This entry describes one T cell receptor (beta chain). Its antigen is currently not known. No much larger clonotype is one base removed from it; base qualities were not supplied. Taken with the paper, the label for time point translates to: baseline before first vaccination. Samples from vaccinated people were obtained from the UK trials COV001 and COV002, which included a single-blind randomized controlled phase 2/3 trial of AZD1222 (ChAdOx1 nCoV-19) in healthy adults. For TCRbeta chain sequencing, PBMC samples from trial participants were taken at day 0 and at day 28 after the second dose. These data belong to a study of T cell responses to AZD1222 COVID-19 vaccine (dated by TCRdb to the early 2020s). About the study as a whole: AZD1222 recipients given second doses at about 4 weeks or at about 12 weeks were pooled, since spike-specific TCR depth and breadth were not found to differ between the two schedules. Enrollment into the trials was organized by age into subgroups of 18-55, 56-69 and 70-plus years, and those subgroups contained approximately 150, 30 and 60 TCR-sequenced participants, respectively. A total of under 250 trial participants underwent TCR sequencing, of whom 200 to 220 had received two doses of AZD1222 and about 26 had received two doses of the MenACWY control vaccine.

The CDR3 measures 15 amino acids from cysteine to phenylalanine. The read is trimmed to its CDR3 DNA, 45 bases read in frame from base 1. In the germline V gene (reference sequence), CDR1 corresponds to PRHDT and CDR2 to FYEKMQ. Cut back by 1 base and 5 bases, the V and J ends lie 13 bases apart. The CDR3 regions of human TCRbeta chains were subjected to immunosequencing. Regarding the original processing steps: TCRs in the repertoires were compared against a reference library of SARS-CoV-2-specific TCRs that had been generated with the MIRA antigen-specificity platform. Breadth was defined as the fraction of unique TCRs that were SARS-CoV-2-associated, and depth was defined as the fraction of total T cells that were SARS-CoV-2-associated. Using the MIRA data, each spike-specific TCR was assigned both to the spike region to which the TCR was reactive and to a CD4 or CD8 class. Log10-transformed breadth and depth values were compared by one-way ANOVA with Sidak's multiple comparisons tests. The table was pulled from immuneACCESS by TCRdb, which kept in-frame rearrangements only. Such tables lose some clones; where checked, under half of the loss comes from unresolved V genes, and the rest has no known cause. V, J and clone size were drawn from that table, and D and trimming were deduced from the DNA. This sample comprises about 110,000 clones, about 90% of them detected only once. The ten largest clones take up around 4.4% of the sample.

The paper's findings and limits, for the study overall: The whole spike protein was spanned by vaccine-associated CD4 TCRs, and dominant responses were seen in regions 160-218 and 743-854. In the small 56-69-year group, the increase in depth fell short of significance, most likely because of low power. Epitopes outside the regions mutated in the B.1.351 and B.1.1.7 variants were reportedly recognized by nearly half of the unique spike-specific TCRs. Because no day 14 peak-response samples were available, repertoires were characterized only after the peak T cell response. Participants were mostly white British, with more females than males. The authors suggested clonal diversity may have been underestimated. After two AZD1222 doses, spike-specific TCR breadth and depth were significantly higher than at day 0 and than in MenACWY recipients. Conclusions about previously exposed vaccinees are limited because only five to seven AZD1222 recipients were SARS-CoV-2 seropositive at baseline.

Sequenced material: peripheral blood, taken on day 0 of AZD1222 vaccination. The source of this sequence is an adult in good health. The sequence joins TRBV13 to TRBJ2-3, and TRBD1 may be the D gene, going by 5 matching bases. This receptor carries the CDR3 CASSLVGEEVDTQYF. The nucleotide sequence is given as TGTGCCAGCAGCTTAGTAGGGGAAGAGGTAGATACGCAGTATTTT.